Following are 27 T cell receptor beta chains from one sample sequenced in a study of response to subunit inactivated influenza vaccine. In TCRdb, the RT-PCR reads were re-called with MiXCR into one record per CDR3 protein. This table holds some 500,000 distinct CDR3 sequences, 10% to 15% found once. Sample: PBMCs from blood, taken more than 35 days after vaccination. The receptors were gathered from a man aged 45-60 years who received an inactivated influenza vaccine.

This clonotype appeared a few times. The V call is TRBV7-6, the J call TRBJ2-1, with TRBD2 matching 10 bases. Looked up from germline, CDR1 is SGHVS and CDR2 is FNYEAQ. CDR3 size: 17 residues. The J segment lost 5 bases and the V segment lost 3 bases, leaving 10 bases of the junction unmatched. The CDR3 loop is CASSFVLAGGSHNEQFF. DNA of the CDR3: TGTGCCAGCAGCTTTGTATTAGCGGGAGGTTCTCACAATGAGCAGTTCTTC.

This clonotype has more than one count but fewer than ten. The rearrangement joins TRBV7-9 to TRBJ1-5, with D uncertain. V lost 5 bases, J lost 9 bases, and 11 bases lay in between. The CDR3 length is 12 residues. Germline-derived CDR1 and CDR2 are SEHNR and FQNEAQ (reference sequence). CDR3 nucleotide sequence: TGTGCCAGCAGCCCAAACGAGGGGCCCCAGCATTTT. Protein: CASSPNEGPQHF.

The chain's CDR3 is CASSLSRAQDTQYF. Written as DNA, the CDR3 is TGCGCCAGCAGCTTGTCACGAGCCCAGGATACGCAGTATTTT. The rearrangement uses TRBV5-1 and TRBJ2-3; no clear D. CDR1 is SGHRS and CDR2 is YFSETQ in the germline V gene. The CDR3 totals 14 residues. V was cut by 1 base and J by 6 bases, with 12 bases left in between. The variable domain in full, with the rest retrieved from reference TRBV5-1 and TRBJ2-3, is KAGVTQTPRYLIKTRGQQVTLSCSPISGHRSVSWYQQTPGQGLQFLFEYFSETQRNKGNFPGRFSGRQFSNSRSEMNVSTLELGDSALYLCASSLSRAQDTQYFGPGTRLTVL.

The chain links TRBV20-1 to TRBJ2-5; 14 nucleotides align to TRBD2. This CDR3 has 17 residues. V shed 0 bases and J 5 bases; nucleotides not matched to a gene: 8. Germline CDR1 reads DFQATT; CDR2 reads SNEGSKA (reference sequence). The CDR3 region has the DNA TGCAGTGCTAGAGATGCCGGGACTAGCGGGAGAAGGGAGACCCAGTACTTC. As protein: CSARDAGTSGRRETQYF.

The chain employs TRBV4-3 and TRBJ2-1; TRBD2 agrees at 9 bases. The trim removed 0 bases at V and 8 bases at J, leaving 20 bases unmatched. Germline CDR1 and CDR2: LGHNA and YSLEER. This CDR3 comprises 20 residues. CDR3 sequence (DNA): TGCGCCAGCAGCCAAGAGTTTTACGGGGGAGGGGCGGGAGGGCCGGATGAGCAGTTCTTC. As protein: CASSQEFYGGGAGGPDEQFF.

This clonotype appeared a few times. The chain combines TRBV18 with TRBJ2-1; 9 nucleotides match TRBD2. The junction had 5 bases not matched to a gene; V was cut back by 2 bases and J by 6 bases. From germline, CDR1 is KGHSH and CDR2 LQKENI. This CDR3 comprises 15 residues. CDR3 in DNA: TGTGCCAGCTCACCAGTAGCGGGAGACCTCAATGAGCAGTTCTTC. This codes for CASSPVAGDLNEQFF.

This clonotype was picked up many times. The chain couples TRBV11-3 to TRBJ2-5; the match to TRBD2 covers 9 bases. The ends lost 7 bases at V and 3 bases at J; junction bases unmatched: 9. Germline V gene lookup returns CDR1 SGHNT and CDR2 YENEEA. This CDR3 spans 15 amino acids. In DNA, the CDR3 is TGTGCCAGCAAAGACGCGGGAGGGGGGAAAGAGACCCAGTACTTC. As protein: CASKDAGGGKETQYF.

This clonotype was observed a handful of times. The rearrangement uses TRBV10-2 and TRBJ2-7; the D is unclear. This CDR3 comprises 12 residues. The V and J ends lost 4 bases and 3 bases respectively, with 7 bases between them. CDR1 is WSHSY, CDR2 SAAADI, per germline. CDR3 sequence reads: CASSAMNYEQYF. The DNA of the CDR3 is TGCGCCAGCAGTGCTATGAACTACGAGCAGTACTTC.

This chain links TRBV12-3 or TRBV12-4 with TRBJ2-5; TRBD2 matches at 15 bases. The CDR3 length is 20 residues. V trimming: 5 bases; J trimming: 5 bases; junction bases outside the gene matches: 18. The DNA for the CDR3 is TGTGCCAGCAGTCCTAACCGCGGACTAGCGGGGGGGCTGGTTTCGGAGACCCAGTACTTC. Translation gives CASSPNRGLAGGLVSETQYF.

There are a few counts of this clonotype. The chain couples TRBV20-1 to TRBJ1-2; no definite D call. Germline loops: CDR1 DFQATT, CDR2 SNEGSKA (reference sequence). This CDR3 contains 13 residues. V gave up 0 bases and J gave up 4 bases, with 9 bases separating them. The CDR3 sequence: CSARESISYGYTF. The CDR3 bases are TGCAGTGCTAGAGAGAGCATTTCCTATGGCTACACCTTC.

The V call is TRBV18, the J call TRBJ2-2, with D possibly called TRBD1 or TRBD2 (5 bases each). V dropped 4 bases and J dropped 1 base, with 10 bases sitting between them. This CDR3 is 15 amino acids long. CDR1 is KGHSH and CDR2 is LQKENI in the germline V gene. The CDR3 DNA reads TGTGCCAGCTCACGAGGGACGGGGAACACCGGGGAGCTGTTTTTT. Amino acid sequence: CASSRGTGNTGELFF.

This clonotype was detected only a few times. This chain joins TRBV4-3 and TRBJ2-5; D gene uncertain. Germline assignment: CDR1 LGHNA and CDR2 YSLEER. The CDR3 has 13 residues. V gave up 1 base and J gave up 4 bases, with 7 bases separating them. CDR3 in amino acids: CASSQGSGETQYF. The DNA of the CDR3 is TGCGCCAGCAGCCAAGGATCGGGAGAGACCCAGTACTTC.

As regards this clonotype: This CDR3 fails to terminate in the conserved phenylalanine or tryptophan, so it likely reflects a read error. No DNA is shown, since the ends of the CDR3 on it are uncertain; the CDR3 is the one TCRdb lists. CDR3 sequence reads: CSVAAGPALLL. The V gene is TRBV20-1, the J gene TRBJ2-7; TRBD1 is the table's D call and was not checked against the DNA. CDR1 and CDR2 (germline): DFQATT, SNEGSKA (reference sequence). The CDR3 totals 11 residues, both ends included.

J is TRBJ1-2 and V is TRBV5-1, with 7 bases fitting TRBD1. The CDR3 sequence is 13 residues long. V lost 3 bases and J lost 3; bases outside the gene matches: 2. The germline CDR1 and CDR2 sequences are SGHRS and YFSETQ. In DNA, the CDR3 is TGCGCCAGCAGCTCCCAGGGGGACTATGGCTACACCTTC. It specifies CASSSQGDYGYTF.

CDR3 nucleotides: TGTGCCAGCAGCTTAGTATTTGAGCAGTTCTTC. Its protein product is CASSLVFEQFF. The chain has TRBV7-8 and TRBJ2-1; D gene unclear. CDR3 length: 11 amino acids. The V gene's germline CDR1 is SGHVS and CDR2 FQNEAQ. V was trimmed by 1 base and J by 9 bases, leaving 4 bases between them.

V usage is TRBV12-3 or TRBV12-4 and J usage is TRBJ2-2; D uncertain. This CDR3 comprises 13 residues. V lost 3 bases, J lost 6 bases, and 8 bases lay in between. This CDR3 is CASSFGGSGELFF. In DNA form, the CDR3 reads TGTGCCAGCAGTTTCGGCGGTTCCGGGGAGCTGTTTTTT.

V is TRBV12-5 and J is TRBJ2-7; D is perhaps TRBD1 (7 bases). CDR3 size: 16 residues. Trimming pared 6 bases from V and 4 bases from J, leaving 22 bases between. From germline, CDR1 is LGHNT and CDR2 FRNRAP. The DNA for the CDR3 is TGTGCTAGTGGACCCCTCGTGGGCCAGGGGGGTTACGAGCAGTACTTC. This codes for CASGPLVGQGGYEQYF.

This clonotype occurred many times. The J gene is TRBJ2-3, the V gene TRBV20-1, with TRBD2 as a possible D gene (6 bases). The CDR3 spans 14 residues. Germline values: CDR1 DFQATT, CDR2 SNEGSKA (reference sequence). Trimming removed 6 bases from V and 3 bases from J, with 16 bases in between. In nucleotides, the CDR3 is TGCAGTGCATCAGCGGGCTCCGAGACAGATACGCAGTATTTT. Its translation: CSASAGSETDTQYF.

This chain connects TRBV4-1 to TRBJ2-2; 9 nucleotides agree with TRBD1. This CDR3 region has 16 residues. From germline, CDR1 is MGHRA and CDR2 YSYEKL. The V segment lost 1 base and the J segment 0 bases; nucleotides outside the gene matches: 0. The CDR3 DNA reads TGCGCCAGCAGCCAAGGGACAGGGGCGAACACCGGGGAGCTGTTTTTT. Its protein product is CASSQGTGANTGELFF.

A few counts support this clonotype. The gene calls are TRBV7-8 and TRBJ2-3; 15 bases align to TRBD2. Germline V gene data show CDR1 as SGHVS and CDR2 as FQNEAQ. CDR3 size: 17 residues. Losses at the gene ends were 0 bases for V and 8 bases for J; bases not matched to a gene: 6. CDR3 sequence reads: CASSLAFKGLAGGTQYF. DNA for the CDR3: TGTGCCAGCAGCTTAGCGTTTAAGGGACTAGCGGGAGGTACGCAGTATTTT.

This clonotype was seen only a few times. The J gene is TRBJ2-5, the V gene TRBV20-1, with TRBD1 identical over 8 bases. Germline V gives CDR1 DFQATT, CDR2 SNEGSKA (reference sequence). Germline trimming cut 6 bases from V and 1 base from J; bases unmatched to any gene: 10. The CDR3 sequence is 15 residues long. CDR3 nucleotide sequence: TGCAGTGCCCCTCGGCAGGGGGCTGTCCAAGAGACCCAGTACTTC. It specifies CSAPRQGAVQETQYF.

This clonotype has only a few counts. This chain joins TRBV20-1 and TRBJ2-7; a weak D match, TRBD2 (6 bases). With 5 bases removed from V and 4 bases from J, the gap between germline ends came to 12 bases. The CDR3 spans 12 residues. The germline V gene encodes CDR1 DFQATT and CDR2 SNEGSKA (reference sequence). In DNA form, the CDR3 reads TGCAGTGCTGGCCCGGGGAGGTACGAGCAGTACTTC. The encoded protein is CSAGPGRYEQYF.

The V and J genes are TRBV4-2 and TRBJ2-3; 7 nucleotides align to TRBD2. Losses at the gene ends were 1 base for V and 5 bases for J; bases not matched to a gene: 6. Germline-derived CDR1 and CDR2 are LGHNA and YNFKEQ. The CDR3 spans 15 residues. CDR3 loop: CASSQGGRGIDTQYF. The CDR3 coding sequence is TGTGCCAGCAGCCAAGGCGGGAGAGGAATAGATACGCAGTATTTT.

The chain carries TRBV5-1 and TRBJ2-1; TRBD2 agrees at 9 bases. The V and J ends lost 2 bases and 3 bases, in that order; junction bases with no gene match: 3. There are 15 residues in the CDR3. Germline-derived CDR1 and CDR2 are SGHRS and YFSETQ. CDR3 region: CASSFRLADYNEQFF. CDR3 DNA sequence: TGCGCCAGCAGCTTCCGACTAGCGGACTACAATGAGCAGTTCTTC.

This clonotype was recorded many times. Here the CDR3 reads CASSGRGPVTDTQYF. As DNA, the CDR3 is TGTGCCAGCAGTGGCCGGGGGCCAGTCACAGATACGCAGTATTTT. V usage is TRBV6-1 and J usage is TRBJ2-3, with D perhaps matching TRBD1 or TRBD2 (6 bases each). The V end lost 4 bases, the J end lost 2 bases, and 13 bases lay between the germline ends. Germline CDR1 and CDR2: MNHNS and SASEGT. CDR3 length: 15 residues.

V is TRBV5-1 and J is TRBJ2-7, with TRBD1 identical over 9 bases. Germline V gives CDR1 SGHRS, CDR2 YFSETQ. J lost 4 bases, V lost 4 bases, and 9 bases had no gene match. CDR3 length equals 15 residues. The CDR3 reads CASSPTGGAVYEQYF. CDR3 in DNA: TGCGCCAGCAGCCCCACAGGGGGCGCGGTTTACGAGCAGTACTTC.

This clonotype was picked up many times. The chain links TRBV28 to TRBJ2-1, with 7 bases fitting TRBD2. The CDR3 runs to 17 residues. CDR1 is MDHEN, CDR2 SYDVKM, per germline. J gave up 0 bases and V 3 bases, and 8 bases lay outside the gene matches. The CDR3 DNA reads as TGTGCCAGCAGTTTGGAGCCCGGGGGGAGCTCCTACAATGAGCAGTTCTTC. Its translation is CASSLEPGGSSYNEQFF. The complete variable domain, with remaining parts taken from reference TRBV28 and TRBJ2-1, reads DVKVTQSSRYLVKRTGEKVFLECVQDMDHENMFWYRQDPGLGLRLIYFSYDVKMKEKGDIPEGYSVSREKKERFSLILESASTNQTSMYLCASSLEPGGSSYNEQFFGPGTRLTVL.